Presented here are 28 T cell receptor beta chains from one specimen sequenced in a study of T-cell memory formation after mild COVID-19. Using its own MiXCR run on the 5' RACE reads, TCRdb lists one record per CDR3 protein. This sample yields fewer than 550,000 distinct CDR3 sequences, of which around 18% are seen a single time; about 8.8% belongs to the top ten. The material sequenced was PBMCs or a T cell subset sorted from them (not recorded which). These receptors originate from an adult woman who had mild COVID-19 (a few samples of this study predate the infection). Cell type and time point are not known.

The gene calls are TRBV5-1 and TRBJ2-3; TRBD1 might be the D (6 bases). The germline CDR1 and CDR2 sequences are SGHRS and YFSETQ. The V end lost 5 bases, the J end lost 6 bases, and 16 bases lay between the germline ends. The CDR3 consists of 14 residues. The CDR3 DNA follows: TGCGCCAGCAGGTGGCAGGGGAAGGGGGATACGCAGTATTTT. It translates to CASRWQGKGDTQYF.

This clonotype was counted a few times. The chain carries TRBV2 and TRBJ2-7; 13 bases map to TRBD2. CDR1 and CDR2 from the germline V gene are SNHLY and FYNNEI. The CDR3 spans 15 residues. J gave up 2 bases and V 8 bases, and 6 bases lay outside the gene matches. The CDR3 is CASFPGTSGTYEQYF. In DNA form, the CDR3 reads TGTGCCAGCTTCCCAGGGACTAGCGGGACCTACGAGCAGTACTTC.

The chain carries TRBV6-1 and TRBJ2-2, with D possibly matching TRBD2 (6 bases). Germline V gene sequence: CDR1 MNHNS, CDR2 SASEGT. This CDR3 has 16 amino acids. Trimming stripped 5 bases from V and 3 bases from J, with 16 bases between. CDR3 loop: CASSFWEEADTGELFF. In DNA form, the CDR3 reads TGTGCCAGCAGTTTTTGGGAGGAGGCGGACACCGGGGAGCTGTTTTTT.

The gene calls are TRBV5-6 and TRBJ2-3; D ambiguous. V lost 0 bases, J lost 2 bases, and 4 bases lay in between. Germline values: CDR1 SGHDT, CDR2 YYEEEE. The CDR3 extends over 13 amino acids. In DNA form, the CDR3 reads TGTGCCAGCAGCTTGGGGTACACAGATACGCAGTATTTT. Translation gives CASSLGYTDTQYF.

The J gene is TRBJ2-7, the V gene TRBV10-3; D perhaps matches TRBD1 (6 bases). Germline V gives CDR1 ENHRY, CDR2 SYGVKD. Deletions cut 6 bases from V and 4 bases from J, with 19 bases between. CDR3 length: 15 residues. In DNA, the CDR3 is TGTGCCATCAGGGGGGCCAGGGATCTTTTGTACGAGCAGTACTTC. Translated, it gives CAIRGARDLLYEQYF.

This clonotype was seen more than once but under ten times. This chain connects TRBV7-9 to TRBJ2-3; 7 bases fit TRBD2. CDR3 length: 16 residues. J was trimmed by 4 bases and V by 1 base; bases with no gene match: 8. Per the germline V gene, CDR1 is SEHNR and CDR2 is FQNEAQ (reference sequence). CDR3 sequence: CASSLVWEGPADTQYF. The CDR3 DNA follows: TGTGCCAGCAGCTTAGTGTGGGAGGGCCCGGCAGATACGCAGTATTTT.

The rearrangement uses TRBV7-9 and TRBJ2-2; D unresolved. The V gene lost 1 base and the J gene lost 5 bases, with 14 bases spanning the gap. CDR1 and CDR2 (germline): SEHNR, FQNEAQ (reference sequence). The CDR3 has 16 amino acids. CDR3 in amino acids: CASSLGSGRTTGELFF. The DNA for the CDR3 is TGTGCCAGCAGCTTAGGCTCGGGTAGAACTACCGGGGAGCTGTTTTTT.

The rearrangement links TRBV11-3 to TRBJ1-1, with D hard to call. V was clipped by 2 bases and J by 4 bases, with 8 bases between them. CDR3 size: 13 residues. Germline V CDR1 and CDR2: SGHNT, YENEEA. The CDR3 bases are TGTGCCAGCAGCTTAAAGAGCGCCACTGAAGCTTTCTTT. Amino acid sequence: CASSLKSATEAFF.

This clonotype was observed at least ten times. V is TRBV9 and J is TRBJ1-2, with D uncertain. Trimming stripped 0 bases from V and 2 bases from J, with 5 bases between. The germline V gene has CDR1 SGDLS and CDR2 YYNGEE. The CDR3 sequence is 13 residues long. DNA for the CDR3: TGTGCCAGCAGCGTAGACGGCAACTATGGCTACACCTTC. Residues: CASSVDGNYGYTF.

The rearrangement joins TRBV20-1 to TRBJ1-5; TRBD1 matches 7 bases. The CDR3 runs to 14 residues. CDR1 is DFQATT, CDR2 SNEGSKA, per germline (reference sequence). J lost 4 bases, V lost 4 bases, and 7 bases had no gene match. The CDR3 is CSANRGTGNQPQHF. For the CDR3, the DNA is TGCAGTGCTAACAGGGGAACGGGTAATCAGCCCCAGCATTTT.

This clonotype was seen a handful of times. The chain is built from TRBV6-2 or TRBV6-3 and TRBJ2-2, with D perhaps given as TRBD1 or TRBD2 (5 bases each). Per germline, CDR1 MNHEY and CDR2 SVGEGT. The CDR3 length is 15 residues. The V gene lost 6 bases and the J gene lost 3 bases, with 14 bases spanning the gap. The CDR3 protein is CASSSTGTDTGELFF. CDR3 nucleotides: TGTGCCAGCAGCTCCACGGGGACGGACACCGGGGAGCTGTTTTTT.

The rearrangement links TRBV4-1 to TRBJ1-1, with D perhaps matching TRBD1 (6 bases). The length of the CDR3 is 15 residues. Germline lookup yields CDR1 MGHRA and CDR2 YSYEKL. The V and J ends lost 0 bases and 2 bases respectively, with 10 bases between them. The CDR3 reads CASSQERGLNTEAFF. DNA for the CDR3: TGCGCCAGCAGCCAAGAGCGGGGGCTCAACACTGAAGCTTTCTTT.

This clonotype was counted between two and nine times. The V call is TRBV6-5, the J call TRBJ2-1; D could derive from TRBD1 or TRBD2 (5 bases each). Germline values: CDR1 MNHEY, CDR2 SVGAGI. The germline V and J ends were trimmed by 2 bases and 9 bases, with 14 bases remaining between them. This CDR3 has 14 amino acids. CDR3 loop: CASSYGGRGIEQFF. The CDR3, as DNA: TGTGCCAGCAGTTACGGGGGAAGGGGAATTGAGCAGTTCTTC.

There are a few counts of this clonotype. This chain's CDR3 is CASSYQGAYGYTF. CDR3 bases: TGTGCCAGCAGTTACCAGGGTGCCTATGGCTACACCTTC. The rearrangement links TRBV6-2 or TRBV6-3 to TRBJ1-2; tentative D call: TRBD1 (5 bases). In germline, CDR1 is MNHEY, CDR2 SVGEGT. V lost 2 bases to trimming and J lost 4 bases, with 8 bases between them. The CDR3 length is 13 residues.

This rearrangement joins TRBV20-1 to TRBJ1-4; TRBD1 agrees at 9 bases. CDR3 size: 13 residues. From germline, CDR1 is DFQATT and CDR2 SNEGSKA (reference sequence). This chain's CDR3 is CSAGTGRNEKLFF. The CDR3 DNA follows: TGCAGCGCTGGGACAGGGCGGAATGAAAAACTGTTTTTT.

This clonotype was seen only a few times. The chain carries TRBV5-6 and TRBJ1-1; no clear D. This CDR3 spans 13 amino acids. V lost 1 base to trimming and J lost 5 bases, with 9 bases between them. From germline, CDR1 is SGHDT and CDR2 YYEEEE. CDR3 sequence reads: CASSLNPGTEAFF. In DNA form, the CDR3 reads TGTGCCAGCAGCTTGAACCCGGGGACTGAAGCTTTCTTT.

This clonotype was detected a few times. This rearrangement joins TRBV12-3 or TRBV12-4 to TRBJ2-7, with TRBD2 matching over 10 bases. J gave up 2 bases and V 6 bases, and 4 bases lay outside the gene matches. The CDR3 is made up of 14 amino acids. This CDR3 is CASRGTSEAYEQYF. CDR3 coding DNA: TGTGCCAGCAGAGGGACTAGCGAAGCCTACGAGCAGTACTTC.

The chain has TRBV7-2 and TRBJ1-2; TRBD1 is a possible D gene (6 bases). Germline-derived CDR1 and CDR2 are SGHTA and FQGNSA. V lost 5 bases, J lost 3 bases, and 13 bases lay in between. The CDR3 sequence is 14 residues long. The CDR3 DNA sequence: TGTGCCAGCAGCGCAGGCGGGGGCTACTATGGCTACACCTTC. It translates to CASSAGGGYYGYTF.

The J gene is TRBJ2-1, the V gene TRBV6-2 or TRBV6-3; TRBD2 matches 10 bases. Germline V gene lookup returns CDR1 MNHEY and CDR2 SVGEGT. Losses at the gene ends were 2 bases for V and 8 bases for J; bases not matched to a gene: 9. The CDR3 sequence is 16 residues long. CDR3 residues: CASSYPSAGGGDEQFF. CDR3 sequence (DNA): TGTGCCAGCAGTTACCCCTCAGCGGGAGGGGGCGATGAGCAGTTCTTC.

This clonotype has more than one count but fewer than ten. The V and J genes are TRBV12-3 or TRBV12-4 and TRBJ1-3; TRBD1 might be the D (5 bases). V dropped 10 bases and J dropped 2 bases, with 9 bases sitting between them. The CDR3 consists of 12 residues. The CDR3 region is CATGRAGNTIYF. DNA for the CDR3: TGTGCCACCGGCAGGGCTGGAAACACCATATATTTT.

This chain links TRBV24-1 with TRBJ2-3, with 7 bases fitting TRBD1. The germline CDR1 and CDR2 sequences are KGHDR and SFDVKD. Trimming at V came to 5 bases and at J to 4 bases, leaving 8 bases not matched to a gene. The CDR3 has 15 residues. CDR3: CATSATGVLSDTQYF. As DNA, the CDR3 is TGTGCCACCAGTGCTACAGGGGTTCTCTCAGATACGCAGTATTTT.

The CDR3 DNA reads TGTGCCAGCAGCCAAGGAGTAGATCCCAGCGCCGGTGAGCAGTTCTTC. Translating it yields CASSQGVDPSAGEQFF. The chain couples TRBV3-1 to TRBJ2-1; D gene uncertain. The germline CDR1 and CDR2 sequences are LGHDT and YNNKEL (reference sequence). The CDR3 has 16 residues. Trimming shortened V by 1 base and J by 9 bases, and 19 bases separated the two germline ends.

The chain has TRBV6-5 and TRBJ2-1; D not certain. Between the trimmed V and J ends, which lost 6 bases and 8 bases, there was a span of 8 bases. This CDR3 spans 11 amino acids. Germline CDR1 and CDR2: MNHEY and SVGAGI. The CDR3 DNA follows: TGTGCCAGCAGCCGAAGGGATGAGCAGTTCTTC. Translation: CASSRRDEQFF.

The V and J genes are TRBV30 and TRBJ1-5; D gene ambiguous. The CDR3 sequence is 15 residues long. Germline CDR1 reads GTSNPN; CDR2 reads SVGIG (reference sequence). Trimming pared 7 bases from V and 2 bases from J, leaving 18 bases between. DNA for the CDR3: TGTGCCTTTTCTCTTTTCTCGGGAGGCAATCAGCCCCAGCATTTT. This encodes CAFSLFSGGNQPQHF.

The V call is TRBV6-5, the J call TRBJ1-2; D is possibly TRBD1 (5 bases). V was cut by 5 bases and J by 7 bases, with 14 bases left in between. Germline CDR1 and CDR2: MNHEY and SVGAGI. CDR3 length equals 13 residues. CDR3 protein: CASSPLRGVGYTF. DNA of the CDR3: TGTGCCAGCAGTCCACTTAGAGGGGTTGGCTACACCTTC.

In this sample, this clonotype turned up many times. The genes are TRBV20-1 and TRBJ2-7, with a weak D call TRBD2 (6 bases). V lost 0 bases and J 4 bases, leaving 13 bases between the germline ends. This CDR3 spans 14 amino acids. CDR1 DFQATT and CDR2 SNEGSKA come from the germline V gene (reference sequence). The CDR3 is CSAREVADQYEQYF. The CDR3 DNA reads TGCAGTGCTAGAGAGGTAGCGGATCAATACGAGCAGTACTTC.

The table lists this clonotype with many counts. This chain connects TRBV7-9 to TRBJ2-4; perhaps TRBD1 as D (7 bases). Germline values: CDR1 SEHNR, CDR2 FQNEAQ (reference sequence). V lost 4 bases to trimming and J lost 6 bases, with 16 bases between them. The CDR3 extends over 15 amino acids. CDR3 protein: CASSSTGQEGNIQYF. The CDR3 coding sequence is TGTGCCAGCAGCTCCACCGGACAGGAGGGAAACATTCAGTACTTC. Looking up the rest from reference TRBV7-9 and TRBJ2-4 gives the full variable domain: DTGVSQNPRHKITKRGQNVTFRCDPISEHNRLYWYRQTLGQGPEFLTYFQNEAQLEKSRLLSDRFSAERPKGSFSTLEIQRTEQGDSAMYLCASSSTGQEGNIQYFGAGTRLSVL.

This clonotype was seen a few times. The CDR3 loop reads CASTRRGIYGYTF. CDR3 nucleotide sequence: TGTGCCAGCACCCGGAGGGGGATCTATGGCTACACCTTC. The chain carries TRBV6-5 and TRBJ1-2, with D possibly matching TRBD1 (6 bases). With 7 bases removed from V and 4 bases from J, the gap between germline ends came to 13 bases. Germline V gives CDR1 MNHEY, CDR2 SVGAGI. This CDR3 is 13 amino acids long.